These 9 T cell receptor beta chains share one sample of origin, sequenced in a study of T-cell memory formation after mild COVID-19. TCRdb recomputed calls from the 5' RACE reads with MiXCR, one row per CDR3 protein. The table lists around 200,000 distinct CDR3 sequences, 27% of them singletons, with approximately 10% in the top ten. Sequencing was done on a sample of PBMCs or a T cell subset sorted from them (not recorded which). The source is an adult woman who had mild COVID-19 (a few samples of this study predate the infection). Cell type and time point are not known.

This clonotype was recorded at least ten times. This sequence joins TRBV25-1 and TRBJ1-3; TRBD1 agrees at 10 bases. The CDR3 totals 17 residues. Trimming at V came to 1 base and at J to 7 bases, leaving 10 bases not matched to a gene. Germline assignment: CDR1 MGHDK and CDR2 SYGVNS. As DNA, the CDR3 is TGTGCCAGCAGTGAATCCAACCGGGACAGGGGAATCAACACCATATATTTT. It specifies CASSESNRDRGINTIYF.

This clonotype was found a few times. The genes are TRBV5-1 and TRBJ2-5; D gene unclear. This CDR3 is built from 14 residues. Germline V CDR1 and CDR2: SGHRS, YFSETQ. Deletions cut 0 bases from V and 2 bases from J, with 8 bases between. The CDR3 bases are TGCGCCAGCAGCTTGGCCCCTACTCAAGAGACCCAGTACTTC. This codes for CASSLAPTQETQYF.

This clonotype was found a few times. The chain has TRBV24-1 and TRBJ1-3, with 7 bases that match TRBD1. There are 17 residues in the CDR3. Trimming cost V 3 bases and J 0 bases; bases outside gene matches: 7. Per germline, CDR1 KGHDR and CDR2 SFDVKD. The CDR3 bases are TGTGCCACCAGTGATACGACAGGGAGCCTCTCTGGAAACACCATATATTTT. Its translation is CATSDTTGSLSGNTIYF.

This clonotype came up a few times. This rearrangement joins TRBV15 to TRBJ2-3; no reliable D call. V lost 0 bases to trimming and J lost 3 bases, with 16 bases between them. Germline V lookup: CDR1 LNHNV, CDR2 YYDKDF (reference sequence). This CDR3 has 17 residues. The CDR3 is CATSREEPGSSTDTQYF. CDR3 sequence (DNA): TGTGCCACCAGCAGAGAGGAACCGGGTAGCTCGACAGATACGCAGTATTTT. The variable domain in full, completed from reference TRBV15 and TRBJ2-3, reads DAMVIQNPRYQVTQFGKPVTLSCSQTLNHNVMYWYQQKSSQAPKLLFHYYDKDFNNEADTPDNFQSRRPNTSFCFLDIRSPGLGDTAMYLCATSREEPGSSTDTQYFGPGTRLTVL.

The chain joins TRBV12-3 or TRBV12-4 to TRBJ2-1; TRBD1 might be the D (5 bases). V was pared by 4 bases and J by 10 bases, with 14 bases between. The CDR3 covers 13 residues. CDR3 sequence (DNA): TGTGCCAGCAGTTCCATCCAGGGTGGAGAGCAGTTCTTC. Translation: CASSSIQGGEQFF.

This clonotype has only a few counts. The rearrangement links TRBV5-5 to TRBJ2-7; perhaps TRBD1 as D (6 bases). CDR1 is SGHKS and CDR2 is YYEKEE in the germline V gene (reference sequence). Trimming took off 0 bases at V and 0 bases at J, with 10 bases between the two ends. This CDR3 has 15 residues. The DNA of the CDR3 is TGTGCCAGCAGCTTGGCGTGGGGGCACTCCTACGAGCAGTACTTC. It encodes CASSLAWGHSYEQYF.

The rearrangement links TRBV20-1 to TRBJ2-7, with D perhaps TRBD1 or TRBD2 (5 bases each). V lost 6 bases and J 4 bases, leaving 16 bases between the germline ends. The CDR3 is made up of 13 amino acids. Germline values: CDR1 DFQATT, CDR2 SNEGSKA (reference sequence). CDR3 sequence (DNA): TGCAGTGCCCGCGACTACAGGCAGTACGAGCAGTACTTC. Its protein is CSARDYRQYEQYF.

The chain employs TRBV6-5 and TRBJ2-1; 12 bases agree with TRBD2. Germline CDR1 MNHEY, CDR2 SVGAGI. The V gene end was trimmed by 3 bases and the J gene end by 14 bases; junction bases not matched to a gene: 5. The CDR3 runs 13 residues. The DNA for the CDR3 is TGTGCCAGCAGTTATCTGGCTAGCGGGAGGGAGTTCTTC. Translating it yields CASSYLASGREFF.

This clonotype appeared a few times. This CDR3 is CSASGLSYEQYF. In DNA, the CDR3 is TGCAGTGCTAGCGGCCTCTCCTACGAGCAGTACTTC. The chain couples TRBV20-1 to TRBJ2-7, with D hard to call. The CDR3 has 12 residues. Trimming shortened V by 3 bases and J by 0 bases, and 6 bases separated the two germline ends. Looked up from germline, CDR1 is DFQATT and CDR2 is SNEGSKA (reference sequence).